The sample holds many counts of the clone carrying this T cell receptor beta chain. Its antigen is as yet unknown. The read ends 3 residues before the CDR3 terminus; that terminus is restored from the germline J gene. The data belong to a study of T cell clonality in common variable immunodeficiency. CDR3 length: 16 residues. With 6 bases removed from V and 2 bases from J, the gap between germline ends came to 19 bases. Germline CDR1 is KGHSH and CDR2 is LQKENI. Repertoires were generated with immunoSEQ multiplex PCR, while TCRdb's copy carries only in-frame clones and drops some. This repertoire holds about 26,000 clones, and none appear only once. Study observations and caveats: Fewer deletions and N-nucleotide insertions were reportedly seen in common variable immunodeficiency TCR beta sequences.

This clonotype originated in a human donor with common variable immunodeficiency. Sequenced sample: peripheral blood mononuclear cells. The rearrangement links TRBV18 to TRBJ2-5; D possibly corresponds to TRBD1 (7 bases). The part of the CDR3 DNA that was read is TGTGCCAGCTCCCCGCTTCCACAGGGGACTCAAGAGACC. Its translation is CASSPLPQGTQET. The whole CDR3 is CASSPLPQGTQETQYF.